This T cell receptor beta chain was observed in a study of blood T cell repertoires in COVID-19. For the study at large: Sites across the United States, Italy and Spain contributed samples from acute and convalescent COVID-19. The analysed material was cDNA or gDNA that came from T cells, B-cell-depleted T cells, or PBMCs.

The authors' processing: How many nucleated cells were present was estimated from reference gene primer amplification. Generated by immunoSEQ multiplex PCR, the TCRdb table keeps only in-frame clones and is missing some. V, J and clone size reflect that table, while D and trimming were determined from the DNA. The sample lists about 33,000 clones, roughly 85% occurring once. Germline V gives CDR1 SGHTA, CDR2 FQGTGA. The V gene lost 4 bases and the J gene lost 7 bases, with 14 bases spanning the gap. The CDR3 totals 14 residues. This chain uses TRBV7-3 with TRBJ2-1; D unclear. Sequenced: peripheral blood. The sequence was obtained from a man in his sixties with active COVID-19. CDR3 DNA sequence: TGTGCCAGCAGCTACGATAGCTCTTCAAATGAGCAGTTCTTC. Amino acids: CASSYDSSSNEQFF.